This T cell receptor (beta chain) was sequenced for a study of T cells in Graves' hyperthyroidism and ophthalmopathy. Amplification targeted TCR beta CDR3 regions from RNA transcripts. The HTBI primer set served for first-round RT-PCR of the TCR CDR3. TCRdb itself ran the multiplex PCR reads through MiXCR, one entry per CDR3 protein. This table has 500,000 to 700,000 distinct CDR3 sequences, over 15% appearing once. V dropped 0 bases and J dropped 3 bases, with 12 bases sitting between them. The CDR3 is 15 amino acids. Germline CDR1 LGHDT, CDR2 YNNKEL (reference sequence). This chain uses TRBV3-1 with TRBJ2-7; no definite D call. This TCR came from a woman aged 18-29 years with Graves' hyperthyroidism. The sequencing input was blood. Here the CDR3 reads CASSQEDGRFYEQYF. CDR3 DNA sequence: TGTGCCAGCAGCCAAGAAGACGGGCGGTTCTACGAGCAGTACTTC.